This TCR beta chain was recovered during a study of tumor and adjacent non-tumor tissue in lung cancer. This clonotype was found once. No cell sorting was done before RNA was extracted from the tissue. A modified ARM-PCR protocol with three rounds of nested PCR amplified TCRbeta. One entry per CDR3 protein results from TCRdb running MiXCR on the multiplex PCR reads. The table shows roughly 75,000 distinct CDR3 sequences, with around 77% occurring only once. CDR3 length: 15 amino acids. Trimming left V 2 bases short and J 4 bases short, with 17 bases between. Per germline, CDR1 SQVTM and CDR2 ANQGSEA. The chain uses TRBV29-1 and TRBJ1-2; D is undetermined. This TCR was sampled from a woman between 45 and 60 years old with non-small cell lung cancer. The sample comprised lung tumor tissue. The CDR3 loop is CSVETLSEAGYGYTF. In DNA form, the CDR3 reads TGCAGCGTTGAAACTTTAAGTGAGGCAGGCTATGGCTACACCTTC.